The 9 T cell receptor beta chains below all came from one sample that was sequenced in a study of control samples from healthy donors and cancer patients. Sequenced by immunoSEQ multiplex PCR; TCRdb stores in-frame clones only, minus some. The sample yields under 200,000 clones, 93% seen once. The sample comprised blood. The receptor set was obtained from a woman aged 55-69 years in good health.

The gene calls are TRBV7-6 and TRBJ1-4; D is undetermined. The germline V and J ends were trimmed by 1 base and 2 bases, with 5 bases remaining between them. The CDR3 is 14 residues long. Germline V lookup: CDR1 SGHVS, CDR2 FNYEAQ. Written as DNA, the CDR3 is TGTGCCAGCAGCTTAGGGTCTACTAATGAAAAACTGTTTTTT. As protein: CASSLGSTNEKLFF.

The chain employs TRBV2 and TRBJ1-5; D uncertain. The V and J ends lost 6 bases and 8 bases respectively, with 14 bases between them. Per germline, CDR1 SNHLY and CDR2 FYNNEI. This CDR3 contains 13 residues. DNA for the CDR3: TGTGCCAGCAGCGCCGGGCCCCAGGAGCCCCAGCATTTT. Amino acids: CASSAGPQEPQHF.

V and J are TRBV27 and TRBJ2-5, with 9 bases aligning to TRBD1. V trimming: 2 bases; J trimming: 6 bases; junction bases outside the gene matches: 7. Germline V gene sequence: CDR1 MNHEY, CDR2 SMNVEV (reference sequence). The CDR3 loop spans 15 amino acids. The CDR3 bases are TGTGCCAGCAGTTTAGGGGGGGACAGGGTAAAGACCCAGTACTTC. Translating gives CASSLGGDRVKTQYF.

V is TRBV2 and J is TRBJ2-7, with 15 positions matching TRBD2. Unmatched junction bases numbered 3, after V lost 6 bases and J lost 3 bases. The CDR3 is 15 residues long. Germline lookup yields CDR1 SNHLY and CDR2 FYNNEI. CDR3 protein: CASRGTSGGLYEQYF. The CDR3 nucleotides are TGTGCCAGCAGGGGGACTAGCGGGGGGCTCTACGAGCAGTACTTC.

The table lists this clone with a count of one. The chain is built from TRBV5-1 and TRBJ1-2; 12 nucleotides align to TRBD1. CDR1 and CDR2 from the germline V gene are SGHRS and YFSETQ. The trim removed 4 bases at V and 3 bases at J, leaving 4 bases unmatched. The CDR3 loop spans 15 amino acids. The DNA of the CDR3 is TGCGCCAGCAGCCCCGGGACAGGGGGCGACTATGGCTACACCTTC. It specifies CASSPGTGGDYGYTF.

The chain uses TRBV13 and TRBJ1-1; D not certain. There are 13 residues in the CDR3. V lost 4 bases and J lost 0, with 6 bases in between. CDR1 PRHDT and CDR2 FYEKMQ come from the germline V gene (reference sequence). CDR3: CASSSLLNTEAFF. DNA for the CDR3: TGTGCCAGCAGCTCACTATTGAACACTGAAGCTTTCTTT.

This clone occurred once. The chain carries TRBV2 and TRBJ2-5; no clear D gene. This CDR3 is 10 amino acids long. Germline V lookup: CDR1 SNHLY, CDR2 FYNNEI. V lost 1 base to trimming and J lost 7 bases, with 1 base between them. CDR3 in amino acids: CASSEGTQYF. The CDR3 nucleotides read TGTGCCAGCAGTGAAGGGACCCAGTACTTC.

This rearrangement joins TRBV5-1 to TRBJ2-2; a weak D match, TRBD2 (6 bases). Between the trimmed V and J ends, which lost 5 bases and 4 bases, there was a span of 15 bases. Germline lookup yields CDR1 SGHRS and CDR2 YFSETQ. The length of the CDR3 is 15 residues. CDR3 DNA sequence: TGCGCCAGCAGTAGGGACTCCTCCGGCACCGGGGAGCTGTTTTTT. Translation gives CASSRDSSGTGELFF.

The V call is TRBV18, the J call TRBJ2-2; tentatively, D is TRBD1 or TRBD2 (5 bases each). Germline V gives CDR1 KGHSH, CDR2 LQKENI. This CDR3 is built from 14 residues. V lost 6 bases, J lost 7 bases, and 15 bases lay in between. CDR3 nucleotide sequence: TGTGCCAGCTCCGGGACGAGGGACGGCGGGGAGCTGTTTTTT. The encoded protein is CASSGTRDGGELFF.